A single sample gave rise to the 23 T cell receptor beta chains below, sequenced in a study of identical twins. TCRdb re-derived calls from the 5' RACE reads in MiXCR, one entry per CDR3 protein. The sample records approximately 680,000 distinct CDR3 sequences, around 7.4% being singletons. The same data also contributed to another study, on yellow fever vaccine responses in identical twins.

Sequencing input: PBMCs. All receptors come from a woman aged 18-35 years in good health.

The chain is built from TRBV6-6 and TRBJ2-3; D gene unclear. CDR3 length: 12 amino acids. Trimming left V 4 bases short and J 6 bases short, with 8 bases between. Germline V gene sequence: CDR1 MNHNY, CDR2 SVGAGI (reference sequence). Written as DNA, the CDR3 is TGTGCCAGCAGTTCTATAATGGATACGCAGTATTTT. It specifies CASSSIMDTQYF.

This clonotype was detected many times. V and J are TRBV15 and TRBJ2-2, with D perhaps matching TRBD2 (5 bases). The CDR3 has 14 amino acids. V dropped 4 bases and J dropped 5 bases, with 11 bases sitting between them. The germline V gene has CDR1 LNHNV and CDR2 YYDKDF (reference sequence). The CDR3 DNA reads TGTGCCACCAGCACACTAGAAGGGACCGGGGAGCTGTTTTTT. Translated: CATSTLEGTGELFF.

This clonotype occurred many times. The rearrangement uses TRBV3-1 and TRBJ2-1; D might be TRBD2 (6 bases). The V end lost 5 bases, the J end lost 5 bases, and 13 bases lay between the germline ends. Germline loops: CDR1 LGHDT, CDR2 YNNKEL (reference sequence). The CDR3 length is 14 residues. CDR3 sequence reads: CASSFGLANNEQFF. CDR3 in DNA: TGTGCCAGCAGCTTCGGGCTAGCGAACAATGAGCAGTTCTTC.

This clonotype has a handful of counts. This chain links TRBV28 with TRBJ2-5, with D maybe TRBD1 (6 bases). The germline gives CDR1 MDHEN, CDR2 SYDVKM. The ends were cut back, 2 bases at V and 4 bases at J, with 11 bases in the middle. This CDR3 region has 14 residues. CDR3 sequence reads: CASSLPRGVETQYF. The CDR3 nucleotides are TGTGCCAGCAGTTTACCCAGGGGCGTAGAGACCCAGTACTTC. The full variable domain, with the rest looked up from reference TRBV28 and TRBJ2-5, is DVKVTQSSRYLVKRTGEKVFLECVQDMDHENMFWYRQDPGLGLRLIYFSYDVKMKEKGDIPEGYSVSREKKERFSLILESASTNQTSMYLCASSLPRGVETQYFGPGTRLLVL.

This clonotype was observed a handful of times. The chain joins TRBV20-1 to TRBJ2-2, with D perhaps matching TRBD1 (5 bases). The CDR3 sequence is 14 residues long. Trimming shortened V by 2 bases and J by 6 bases, and 13 bases separated the two germline ends. Looked up from germline, CDR1 is DFQATT and CDR2 is SNEGSKA (reference sequence). The CDR3 DNA reads TGCAGTGCTAGACCCAGGGCAGGACCCGGGGAGCTGTTTTTT. Residues: CSARPRAGPGELFF.

V usage is TRBV20-1 and J usage is TRBJ2-1; no definite D call. This CDR3 is 16 amino acids long. Trimming left V 1 base short and J 0 bases short, with 13 bases between. The germline V gene has CDR1 DFQATT and CDR2 SNEGSKA (reference sequence). CDR3 region: CSARAPPGDSYNEQFF. The CDR3 DNA is TGCAGTGCTAGAGCTCCCCCGGGCGACTCCTACAATGAGCAGTTCTTC.

This clonotype was seen more than once but under ten times. V and J are TRBV12-3 or TRBV12-4 and TRBJ1-4; TRBD1 matches at 7 bases. Trimming cost V 5 bases and J 7 bases; bases outside gene matches: 7. The CDR3 loop spans 14 amino acids. CDR3 in DNA: TGTGCCAGCAGTCCCCAGACAGGGAGTGAAAAACTGTTTTTT. Translated, it gives CASSPQTGSEKLFF.

This clonotype has a count of ten or more. The rearrangement links TRBV12-3 or TRBV12-4 to TRBJ2-4; possibly TRBD1 for D (6 bases). The CDR3 has 12 residues. Trimming took off 6 bases at V and 8 bases at J, with 11 bases between the two ends. DNA of the CDR3: TGTGCCAGCAGGTCAGGGGTCGACATTCAGTACTTC. It is translated as CASRSGVDIQYF.

This clonotype was detected ten times or more. The chain employs TRBV6-5 and TRBJ2-6; D is unclear. This CDR3 contains 16 residues. V was trimmed by 0 bases and J by 0 bases, leaving 6 bases between them. From germline, CDR1 is MNHEY and CDR2 SVGAGI. The CDR3 spells CASSYSRISGANVLTF. CDR3 sequence (DNA): TGTGCCAGCAGTTACTCGCGGATCTCTGGGGCCAACGTCCTGACTTTC.

This clonotype was counted at least ten times. The J gene is TRBJ2-5, the V gene TRBV24-1; TRBD1 aligns across 7 bases. V lost 4 bases, J lost 1 base, and 2 bases stayed unmatched. Germline lookup yields CDR1 KGHDR and CDR2 SFDVKD. The CDR3 length is 14 residues. Here the CDR3 reads CATSDRDSQETQYF. The CDR3 DNA follows: TGTGCCACCAGTGACCGGGACAGCCAAGAGACCCAGTACTTC.

There are many counts of this clonotype. The chain uses TRBV11-2 and TRBJ2-7; 8 nucleotides match TRBD1. V shed 1 base and J 3 bases; nucleotides not matched to a gene: 2. CDR3 length equals 14 residues. Germline V lookup: CDR1 SGHAT, CDR2 FQNNGV. The CDR3 reads CASSLGTGLYEQYF. CDR3 coding DNA: TGTGCCAGCAGCTTAGGGACAGGGCTCTACGAGCAGTACTTC.

The genes are TRBV5-5 and TRBJ2-7, with 8 bases identical to TRBD2. The CDR3 has 13 residues. Germline values: CDR1 SGHKS, CDR2 YYEKEE (reference sequence). The ends lost 3 bases at V and 2 bases at J; junction bases unmatched: 1. The CDR3 reads CASSWGLAYEQYF. CDR3 in DNA: TGTGCCAGCAGCTGGGGACTAGCCTACGAGCAGTACTTC.

This clonotype has more than one count but fewer than ten. The chain links TRBV5-1 to TRBJ2-2; TRBD2 matches 15 bases. The junction had 12 bases not matched to a gene; V was cut back by 4 bases and J by 5 bases. CDR1 and CDR2 (germline): SGHRS, YFSETQ. The CDR3 is made up of 19 amino acids. The CDR3 DNA follows: TGCGCCAGCAGCCTCCCCCCGGGACTAGCGGGGGGCCGGACCGGGGAGCTGTTTTTT. Amino acids: CASSLPPGLAGGRTGELFF.

In this sample, this clonotype turned up a few times. This chain uses TRBV29-1 with TRBJ2-7, with TRBD1 matching 10 bases. V lost 6 bases and J lost 6; bases outside the gene matches: 8. Per the germline V gene, CDR1 is SQVTM and CDR2 is ANQGSEA. The CDR3 is made up of 13 amino acids. This CDR3 is CSVAGTGAFEQYF. CDR3 in DNA: TGCAGCGTGGCCGGGACAGGGGCGTTCGAGCAGTACTTC.

CDR3: CASTRGGAPPYNEQFF. CDR3 nucleotide sequence: TGTGCCAGCACCCGGGGGGGGGCGCCTCCCTACAATGAGCAGTTCTTC. The chain has TRBV2 and TRBJ2-1; 8 bases match TRBD2. V lost 7 bases to trimming and J lost 2 bases; unmatched junction nucleotides: 10. Germline CDR1 SNHLY, CDR2 FYNNEI. The CDR3 runs to 16 residues.

The chain recombines TRBV29-1 with TRBJ1-1; D remains unclear. Trimming removed 4 bases at V and 0 bases at J, with 9 bases between. CDR3 length equals 13 residues. From germline, CDR1 is SQVTM and CDR2 ANQGSEA. The CDR3 loop reads CSVVFEMNTEAFF. The CDR3, as DNA: TGCAGCGTTGTTTTCGAGATGAACACTGAAGCTTTCTTT.

This chain joins TRBV10-3 and TRBJ2-1; 12 nucleotides match TRBD2. Germline lookup yields CDR1 ENHRY and CDR2 SYGVKD. The CDR3 has 17 residues. V was pared by 10 bases and J by 0 bases, with 10 bases of the junction left unmatched. CDR3 in DNA: TGTGCCACCTCGCCATCTAGCGGGGGGGGCTCCTACAATGAGCAGTTCTTC. Protein: CATSPSSGGGSYNEQFF.

A few counts support this clonotype. The gene calls are TRBV5-5 and TRBJ2-5, with D possibly matching TRBD1 (5 bases). This CDR3 contains 14 residues. V gave up 0 bases and J gave up 7 bases, with 13 bases separating them. Germline CDR1 reads SGHKS; CDR2 reads YYEKEE (reference sequence). The CDR3 sequence is CASSLDGRVWTQYF. The CDR3 DNA reads as TGTGCCAGCAGCTTGGATGGCAGGGTTTGGACCCAGTACTTC. Based on the CDR3 plus reference TRBV5-5 and TRBJ2-5, the full variable domain is DAGVTQSPTHLIKTRGQQVTLRCSPISGHKSVSWYQQVLGQGPQFIFQYYEKEERGRGNFPDRFSARQFPNYSSELNVNALLLGDSALYLCASSLDGRVWTQYFGPGTRLLVL.

This clonotype was found many times. This chain connects TRBV10-3 to TRBJ2-5, with D unresolved. V dropped 0 bases and J dropped 5 bases, with 7 bases sitting between them. CDR1 ENHRY and CDR2 SYGVKD come from the germline V gene. The CDR3 has 13 residues. The CDR3 loop reads CAISESVVETQYF. The CDR3 DNA reads as TGTGCCATCAGTGAGTCCGTAGTCGAGACCCAGTACTTC.

In this sample, this clonotype turned up many times. The chain has TRBV14 and TRBJ2-2; D is unclear. Germline assignment: CDR1 SGHDN and CDR2 FVKESK. Between the trimmed V and J ends, which lost 1 base and 1 base, there was a span of 4 bases. The CDR3 loop spans 14 amino acids. The CDR3: CASSQVVNTGELFF. The CDR3 DNA is TGTGCCAGCAGCCAAGTCGTGAACACCGGGGAGCTGTTTTTT.

This clonotype was observed a few times. The rearrangement joins TRBV24-1 to TRBJ2-1; possible D gene TRBD1, 5 bases. This CDR3 contains 12 residues. Per the germline V gene, CDR1 is KGHDR and CDR2 is SFDVKD. V lost 1 base and J lost 10, with 7 bases in between. In nucleotides, the CDR3 is TGTGCCACCAGTGATTTCAGGACAGAGCAGTTCTTC. Translating it yields CATSDFRTEQFF.

This clonotype was observed at least ten times. The V and J genes are TRBV7-6 and TRBJ2-7; tentative D call: TRBD1 (6 bases). Trimming shortened V by 5 bases and J by 5 bases, and 10 bases separated the two germline ends. The CDR3 spans 12 residues. Germline CDR1 reads SGHVS; CDR2 reads FNYEAQ. The CDR3 protein is CASSLGADEQYF. CDR3 nucleotide sequence: TGTGCCAGCAGCCTGGGGGCGGACGAGCAGTACTTC. The full variable domain, in which reference TRBV7-6 and TRBJ2-7 provide the parts outside the CDR3, is GAGVSQSPRYKVTKRGQDVALRCDPISGHVSLYWYRQALGQGPEFLTYFNYEAQQDKSGLPNDRFSAERPEGSISTLTIQRTEQRDSAMYRCASSLGADEQYFGPGTRLTVT.

The V call is TRBV9, the J call TRBJ2-2; 7 nucleotides agree with TRBD1. Unmatched junction bases numbered 11, after V lost 4 bases and J lost 5 bases. The CDR3 length is 16 residues. Germline V gives CDR1 SGDLS, CDR2 YYNGEE. The CDR3 DNA reads TGTGCCAGCAGCTCCCAAATCGGACAGGCAACCGGGGAGCTGTTTTTT. The encoded protein is CASSSQIGQATGELFF.